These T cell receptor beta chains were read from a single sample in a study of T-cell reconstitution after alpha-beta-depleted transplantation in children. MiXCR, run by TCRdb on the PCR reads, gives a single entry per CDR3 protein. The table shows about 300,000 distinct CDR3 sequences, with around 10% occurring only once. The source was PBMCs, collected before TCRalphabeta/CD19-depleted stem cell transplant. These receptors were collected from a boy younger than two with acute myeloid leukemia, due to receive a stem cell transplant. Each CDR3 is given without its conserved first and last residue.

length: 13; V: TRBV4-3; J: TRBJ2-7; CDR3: ASSQDFRRRREQY
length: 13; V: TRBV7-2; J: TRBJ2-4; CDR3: ASSLVVLAENIQY
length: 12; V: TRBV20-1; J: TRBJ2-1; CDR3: SAQSGTGAKEQF
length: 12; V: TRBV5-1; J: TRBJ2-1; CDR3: ASRGGRAGNEQF
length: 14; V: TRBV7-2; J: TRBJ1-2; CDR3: ASSLAPRQGPYGYT
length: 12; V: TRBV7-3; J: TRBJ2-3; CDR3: ASSLNGAPDTQY
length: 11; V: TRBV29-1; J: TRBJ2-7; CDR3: SVWRAGLYEQY
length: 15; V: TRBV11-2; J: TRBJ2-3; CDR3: ASSLPPGAPSTDTQY
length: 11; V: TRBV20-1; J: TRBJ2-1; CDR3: SATGGPYNEQF
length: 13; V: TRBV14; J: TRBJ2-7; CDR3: ASSQGTGFSYEQY
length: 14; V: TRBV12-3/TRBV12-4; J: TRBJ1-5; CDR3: ASSPGTANSNQPQH
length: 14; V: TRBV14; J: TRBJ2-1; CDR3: ASSQDPGLGHNEQF
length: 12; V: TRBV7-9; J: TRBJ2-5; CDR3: ASSLPGREETQY
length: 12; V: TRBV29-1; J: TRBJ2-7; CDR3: SVLRTGLSYEQY
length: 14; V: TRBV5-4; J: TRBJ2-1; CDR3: ASSHGLAGSYNEQF
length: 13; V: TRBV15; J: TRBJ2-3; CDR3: ATAEDTTPMDTQY
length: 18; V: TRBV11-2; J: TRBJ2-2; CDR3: ASSFRLAGGFFSNTGELF
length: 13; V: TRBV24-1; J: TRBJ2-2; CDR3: ATSDLGPLGGELF
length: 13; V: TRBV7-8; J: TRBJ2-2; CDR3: ASSLVLLNTGELF
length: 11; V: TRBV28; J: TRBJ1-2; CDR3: ASSLGGDYGYT
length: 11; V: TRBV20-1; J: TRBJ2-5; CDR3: SAPQGAGETQY
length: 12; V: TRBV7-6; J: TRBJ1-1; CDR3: ASSPGQGWTEAF
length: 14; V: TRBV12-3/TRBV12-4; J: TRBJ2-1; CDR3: ASSSWTSGAPPRQF